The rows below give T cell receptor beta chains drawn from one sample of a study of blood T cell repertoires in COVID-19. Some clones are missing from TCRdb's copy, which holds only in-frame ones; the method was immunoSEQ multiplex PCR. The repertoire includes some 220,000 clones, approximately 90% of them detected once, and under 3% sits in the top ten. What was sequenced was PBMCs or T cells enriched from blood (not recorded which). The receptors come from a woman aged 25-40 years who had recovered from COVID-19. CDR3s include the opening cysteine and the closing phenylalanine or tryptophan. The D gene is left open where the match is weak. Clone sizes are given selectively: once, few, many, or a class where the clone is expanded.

TGTGCCAGCAGCTCGGGACAGGGTACGAGTGAAGCTTTCTTT CASSSGQGTSEAFF TRBV11-3 NA TRBD1 TRBJ1-1
TGTGCCAGCAGCTTGGCCGGTTGGGGCGATGGCTACACCTTC CASSLAGWGDGYTF TRBV5-5 NA NA TRBJ1-2
TGTGCCAGCAGCTTAGAGAACATTCAGTACTTC CASSLENIQYF TRBV5-6 NA NA TRBJ2-4
TGCGCCAGCAGCCAGCTGACAGTAGACTATGGCTACACCTTC CASSQLTVDYGYTF TRBV4-1 few NA TRBJ1-2
TGTGCCAGCAGTGCGGACAGGTTCTCCTACGAGCAGTACTTC CASSADRFSYEQYF TRBV2 NA TRBD1 TRBJ2-7
TGTGCCAGCAGCCGTACGAACGCGATATGGGGCTATGAGCAGTTCTTC CASSRTNAIWGYEQFF TRBV4-2 few NA TRBJ2-1
TGCGCCAGCAGCCAGAGAACAGGGGCCCTCAACACTGAAGCTTTCTTT CASSQRTGALNTEAFF TRBV4-1 NA TRBD1 TRBJ1-1
TGTGCCAGCAGTTACTGGACAGGTATTAACTATGGCTACACCTTC CASSYWTGINYGYTF TRBV6-5 NA TRBD1 TRBJ1-2
TGTGCCAGCAGCCAAGACAGGATAACAGATACGCAGTATTTT CASSQDRITDTQYF TRBV7-3 NA NA TRBJ2-3
TGTGCCAGCACCCGCGGGGGGAACACTGAAGCTTTCTTT CASTRGGNTEAFF TRBV4-2 few NA TRBJ1-1
TGTGCCAGCAGAACAGACAGGAGAAACACCATATATTTT CASRTDRRNTIYF TRBV2 NA NA TRBJ1-3
TGCGCCAGCAGCTTGGAGTTGTCGGGGAGGGGCTACACCTTC CASSLELSGRGYTF TRBV5-1 NA NA TRBJ1-2
TGTGCCAGCAGCCAAGGTAGCGGGGGGGACACCGGGGAGCTGTTTTTT CASSQGSGGDTGELFF TRBV4-2 few TRBD2 TRBJ2-2
TGTGCCAGCAGCTTAGGTAGGAGGGACGAGCAGTACTTC CASSLGRRDEQYF TRBV5-4 NA NA TRBJ2-7
TGTGCCAGCAGGACCGGACAGGCCGGGGAGCTGTTTTTT CASRTGQAGELFF TRBV12-3/TRBV12-4 NA TRBD1 TRBJ2-2
TGTGCCAGCAGCTTCGGACAAAGCACAGATACGCAGTATTTT CASSFGQSTDTQYF TRBV11-2 NA NA TRBJ2-3